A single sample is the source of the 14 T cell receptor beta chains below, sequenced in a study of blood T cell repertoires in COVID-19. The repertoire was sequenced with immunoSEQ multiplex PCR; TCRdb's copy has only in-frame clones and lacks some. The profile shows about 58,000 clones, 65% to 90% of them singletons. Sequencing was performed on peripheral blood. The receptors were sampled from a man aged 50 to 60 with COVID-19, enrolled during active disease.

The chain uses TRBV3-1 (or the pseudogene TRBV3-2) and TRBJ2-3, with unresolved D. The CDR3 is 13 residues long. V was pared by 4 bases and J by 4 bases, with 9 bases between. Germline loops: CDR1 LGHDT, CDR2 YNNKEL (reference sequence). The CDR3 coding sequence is TGTGCCAGCAGCCGCGTAGAGCCAGATACGCAGTATTTT. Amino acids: CASSRVEPDTQYF.

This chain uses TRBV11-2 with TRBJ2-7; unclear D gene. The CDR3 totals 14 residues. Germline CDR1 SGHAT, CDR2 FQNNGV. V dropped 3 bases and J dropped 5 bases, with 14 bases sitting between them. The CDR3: CASSFRRNRHEQYF. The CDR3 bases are TGTGCCAGCAGCTTTAGGAGAAATCGACACGAGCAGTACTTC.

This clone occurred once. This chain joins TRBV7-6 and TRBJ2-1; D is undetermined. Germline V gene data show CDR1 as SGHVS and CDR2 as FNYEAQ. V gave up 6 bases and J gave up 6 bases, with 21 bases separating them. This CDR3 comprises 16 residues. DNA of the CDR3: TGTGCCAGCAGTCTAGTAATATCAAATGGAGCCAATGAGCAGTTCTTC. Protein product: CASSLVISNGANEQFF.

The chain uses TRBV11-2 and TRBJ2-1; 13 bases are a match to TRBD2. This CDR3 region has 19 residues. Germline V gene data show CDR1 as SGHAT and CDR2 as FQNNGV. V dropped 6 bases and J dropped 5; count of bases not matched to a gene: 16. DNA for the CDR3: TGTGCCAGCAGTTCCCGCGTGCGATTGGGACTAGCGGGAAACAATGAGCAGTTCTTC. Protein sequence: CASSSRVRLGLAGNNEQFF.

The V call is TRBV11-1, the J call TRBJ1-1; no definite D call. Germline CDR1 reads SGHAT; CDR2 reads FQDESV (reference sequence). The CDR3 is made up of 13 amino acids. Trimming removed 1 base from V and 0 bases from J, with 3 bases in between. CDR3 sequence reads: CASSLGLNTEAFF. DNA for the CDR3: TGTGCCAGCAGCTTAGGGCTGAACACTGAAGCTTTCTTT.

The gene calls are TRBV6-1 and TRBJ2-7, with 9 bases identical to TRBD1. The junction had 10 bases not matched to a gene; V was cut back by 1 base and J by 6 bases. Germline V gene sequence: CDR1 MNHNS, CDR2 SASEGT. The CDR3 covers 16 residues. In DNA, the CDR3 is TGTGCCAGCAGTGAAGAGGCGGGACAGGGAGGACGCGAGCAGTACTTC. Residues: CASSEEAGQGGREQYF.

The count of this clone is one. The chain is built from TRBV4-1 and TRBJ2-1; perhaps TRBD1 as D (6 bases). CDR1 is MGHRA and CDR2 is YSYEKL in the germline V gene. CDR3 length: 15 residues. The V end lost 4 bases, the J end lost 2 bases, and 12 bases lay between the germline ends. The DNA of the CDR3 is TGCGCCAGCAGCCCCGGGACATGGACCTACAATGAGCAGTTCTTC. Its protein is CASSPGTWTYNEQFF.

For the CDR3, the DNA is TGTGCCAGCAGTATAATTAGCGGGAGAGGCACCGGGGAGCTGTTTTTT. Protein: CASSIISGRGTGELFF. This rearrangement joins TRBV27 to TRBJ2-2, with 9 bases aligning to TRBD2. V was clipped by 5 bases and J by 4 bases; unmatched bases: 8. Germline CDR1 MNHEY, CDR2 SMNVEV (reference sequence). The CDR3 is made up of 16 amino acids.

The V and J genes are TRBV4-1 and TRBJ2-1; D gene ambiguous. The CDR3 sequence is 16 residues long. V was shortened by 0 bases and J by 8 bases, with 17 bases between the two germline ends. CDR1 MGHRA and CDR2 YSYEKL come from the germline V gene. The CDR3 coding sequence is TGCGCCAGCAGCCAAGAAGGAACACACGAAGGAGATGAGCAGTTCTTC. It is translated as CASSQEGTHEGDEQFF.

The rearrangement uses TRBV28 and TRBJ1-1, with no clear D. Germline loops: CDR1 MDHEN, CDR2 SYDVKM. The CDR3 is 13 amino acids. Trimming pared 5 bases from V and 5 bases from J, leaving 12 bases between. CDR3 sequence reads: CASSLFPGTEAFF. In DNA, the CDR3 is TGTGCCAGCAGTCTATTCCCGGGGACTGAAGCTTTCTTT.

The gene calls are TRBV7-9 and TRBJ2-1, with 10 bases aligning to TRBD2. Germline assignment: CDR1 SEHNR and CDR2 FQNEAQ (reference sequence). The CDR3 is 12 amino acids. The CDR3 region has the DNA TGTAGCGGGAGGGGATCCTACAATGAGCAGTTCTTC. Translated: CSGRGSYNEQFF.

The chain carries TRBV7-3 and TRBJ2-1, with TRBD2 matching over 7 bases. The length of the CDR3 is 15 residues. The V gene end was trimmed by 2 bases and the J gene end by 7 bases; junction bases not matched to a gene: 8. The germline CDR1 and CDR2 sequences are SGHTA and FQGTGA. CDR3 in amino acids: CASSLSGGSNNEQFF. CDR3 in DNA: TGTGCCAGCAGCTTATCGGGCGGGAGTAATAATGAGCAGTTCTTC.

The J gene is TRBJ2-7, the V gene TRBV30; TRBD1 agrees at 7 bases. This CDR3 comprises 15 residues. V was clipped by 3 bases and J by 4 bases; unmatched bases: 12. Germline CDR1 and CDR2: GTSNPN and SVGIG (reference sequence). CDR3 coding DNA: TGTGCCTGGAGAGGGGGCATAAGCGGTAGATACGAGCAGTACTTC. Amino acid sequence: CAWRGGISGRYEQYF.

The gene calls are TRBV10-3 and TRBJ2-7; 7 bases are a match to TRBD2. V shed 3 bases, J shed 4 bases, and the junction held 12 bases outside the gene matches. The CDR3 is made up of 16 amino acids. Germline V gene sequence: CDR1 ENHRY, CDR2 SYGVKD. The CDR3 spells CAISDFETSSSYEQYF. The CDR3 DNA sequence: TGTGCCATCAGTGACTTCGAGACTAGCAGCTCTTACGAGCAGTACTTC.